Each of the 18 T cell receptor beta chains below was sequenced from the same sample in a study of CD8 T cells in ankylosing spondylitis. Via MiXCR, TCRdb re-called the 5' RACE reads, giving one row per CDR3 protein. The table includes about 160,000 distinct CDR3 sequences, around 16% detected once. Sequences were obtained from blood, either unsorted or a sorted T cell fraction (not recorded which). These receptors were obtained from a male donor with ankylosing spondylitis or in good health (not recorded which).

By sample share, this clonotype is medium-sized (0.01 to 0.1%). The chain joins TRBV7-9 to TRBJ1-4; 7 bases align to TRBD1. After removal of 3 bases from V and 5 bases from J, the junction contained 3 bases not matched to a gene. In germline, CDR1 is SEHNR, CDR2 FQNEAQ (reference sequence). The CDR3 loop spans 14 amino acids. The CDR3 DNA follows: TGTGCCAGCAGCTTGGCACAGGGGAATGAAAAACTGTTTTTT. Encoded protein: CASSLAQGNEKLFF.

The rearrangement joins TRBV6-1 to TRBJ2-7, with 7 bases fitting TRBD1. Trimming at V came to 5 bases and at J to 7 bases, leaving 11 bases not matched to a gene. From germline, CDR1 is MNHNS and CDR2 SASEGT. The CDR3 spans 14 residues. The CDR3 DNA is TGTGCCAGCAGTAGATATCTAGGGGGCGGGGAGCAGTACTTC. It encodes CASSRYLGGGEQYF.

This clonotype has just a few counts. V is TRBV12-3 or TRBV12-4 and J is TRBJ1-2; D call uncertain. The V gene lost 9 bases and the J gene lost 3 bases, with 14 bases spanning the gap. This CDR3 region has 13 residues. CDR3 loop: CASSRGIDYGYTF. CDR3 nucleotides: TGTGCCAGTAGTAGAGGGATTGACTATGGCTACACCTTC.

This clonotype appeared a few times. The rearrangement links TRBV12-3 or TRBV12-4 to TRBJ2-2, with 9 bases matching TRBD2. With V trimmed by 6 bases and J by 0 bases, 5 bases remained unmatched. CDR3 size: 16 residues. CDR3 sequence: CASRIAGASNTGELFF. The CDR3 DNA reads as TGTGCCAGCAGAATAGCGGGAGCCTCGAACACCGGGGAGCTGTTTTTT.

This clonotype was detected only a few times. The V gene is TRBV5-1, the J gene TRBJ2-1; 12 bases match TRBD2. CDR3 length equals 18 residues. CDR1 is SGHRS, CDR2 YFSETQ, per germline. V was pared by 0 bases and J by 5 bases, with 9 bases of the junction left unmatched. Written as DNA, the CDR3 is TGCGCCAGCAGCTTGGGGACGGGACTAGCGGGTGGAAACAATGAGCAGTTCTTC. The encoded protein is CASSLGTGLAGGNNEQFF.

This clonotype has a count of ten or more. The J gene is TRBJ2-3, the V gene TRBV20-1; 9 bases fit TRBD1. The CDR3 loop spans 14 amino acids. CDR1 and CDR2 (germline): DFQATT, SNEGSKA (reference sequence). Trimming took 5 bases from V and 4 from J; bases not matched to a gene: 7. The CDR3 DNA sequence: TGCAGTGCTCAACAGGGGGCGTGGGCAGATACGCAGTATTTT. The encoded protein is CSAQQGAWADTQYF.

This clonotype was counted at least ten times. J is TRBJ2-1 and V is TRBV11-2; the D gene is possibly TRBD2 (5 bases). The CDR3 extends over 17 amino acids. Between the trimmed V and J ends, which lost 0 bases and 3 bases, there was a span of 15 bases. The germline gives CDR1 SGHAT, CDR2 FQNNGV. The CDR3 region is CASSLDRTLVGYNEQFF. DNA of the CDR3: TGTGCCAGCAGCTTAGATCGTACACTAGTCGGCTACAATGAGCAGTTCTTC.

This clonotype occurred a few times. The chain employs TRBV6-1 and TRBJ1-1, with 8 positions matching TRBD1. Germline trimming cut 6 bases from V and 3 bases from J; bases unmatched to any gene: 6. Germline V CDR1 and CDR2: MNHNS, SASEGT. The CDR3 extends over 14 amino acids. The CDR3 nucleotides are TGTGCCAGCAGAGAAAGACAGGGGTACACTGAAGCTTTCTTT. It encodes CASRERQGYTEAFF.

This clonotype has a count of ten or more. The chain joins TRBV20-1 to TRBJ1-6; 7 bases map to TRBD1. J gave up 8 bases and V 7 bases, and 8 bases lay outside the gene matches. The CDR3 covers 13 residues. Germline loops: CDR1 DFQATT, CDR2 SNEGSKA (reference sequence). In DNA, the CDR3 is TGCAGTGTTACGACAGGGACGGATTCACCCCTCCACTTT. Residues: CSVTTGTDSPLHF.

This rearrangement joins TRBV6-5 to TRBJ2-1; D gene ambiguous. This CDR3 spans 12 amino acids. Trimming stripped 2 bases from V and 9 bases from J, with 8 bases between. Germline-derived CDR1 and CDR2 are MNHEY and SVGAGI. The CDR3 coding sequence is TGTGCCAGCAGTTACGCTACCGGTGAGCAGTTCTTC. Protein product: CASSYATGEQFF.

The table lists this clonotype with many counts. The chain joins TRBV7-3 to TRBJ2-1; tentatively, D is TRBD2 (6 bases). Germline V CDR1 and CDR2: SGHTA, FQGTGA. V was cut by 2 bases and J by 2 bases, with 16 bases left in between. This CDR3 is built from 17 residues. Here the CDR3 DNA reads TGTGCCAGCAGCTTATTACCGGGGCGGGGAGCCTACAATGAGCAGTTCTTC. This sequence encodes CASSLLPGRGAYNEQFF.

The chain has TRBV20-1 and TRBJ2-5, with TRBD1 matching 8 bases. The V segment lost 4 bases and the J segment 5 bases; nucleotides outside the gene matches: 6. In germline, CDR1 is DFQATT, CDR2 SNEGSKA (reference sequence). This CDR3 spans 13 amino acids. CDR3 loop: CSATPGGLETQYF. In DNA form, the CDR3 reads TGCAGTGCTACCCCAGGGGGCTTGGAGACCCAGTACTTC.

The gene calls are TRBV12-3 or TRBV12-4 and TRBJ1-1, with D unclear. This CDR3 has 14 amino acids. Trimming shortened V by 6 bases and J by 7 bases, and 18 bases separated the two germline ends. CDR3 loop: CASRLLRAGGEAFF. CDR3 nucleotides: TGTGCCAGCAGGCTTCTTAGGGCCGGCGGTGAAGCTTTCTTT.

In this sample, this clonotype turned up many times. This CDR3 reads CSASESRQGNSPLHF. For the CDR3, the DNA is TGCAGTGCTAGTGAATCCCGGCAGGGGAATTCACCCCTCCACTTT. The gene calls are TRBV20-1 and TRBJ1-6, with TRBD1 as a possible D gene (6 bases). Germline V gene sequence: CDR1 DFQATT, CDR2 SNEGSKA (reference sequence). The V and J ends lost 3 bases and 7 bases respectively, with 16 bases between them. The CDR3 contains 15 residues.

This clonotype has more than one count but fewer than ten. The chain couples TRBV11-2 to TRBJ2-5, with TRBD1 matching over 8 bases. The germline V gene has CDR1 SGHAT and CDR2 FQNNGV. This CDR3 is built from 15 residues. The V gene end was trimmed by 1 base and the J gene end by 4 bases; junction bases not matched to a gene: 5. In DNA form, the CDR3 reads TGTGCCAGCAGCTTAGTCAGGGGGCAGGTAGAGACCCAGTACTTC. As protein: CASSLVRGQVETQYF.

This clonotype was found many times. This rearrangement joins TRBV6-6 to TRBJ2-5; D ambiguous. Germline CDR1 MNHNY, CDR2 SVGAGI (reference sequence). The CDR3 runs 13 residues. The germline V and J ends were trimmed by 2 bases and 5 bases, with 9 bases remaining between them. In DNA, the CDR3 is TGTGCCAGCAGTTACCACCCTCGGGAGACCCAGTACTTC. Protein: CASSYHPRETQYF.

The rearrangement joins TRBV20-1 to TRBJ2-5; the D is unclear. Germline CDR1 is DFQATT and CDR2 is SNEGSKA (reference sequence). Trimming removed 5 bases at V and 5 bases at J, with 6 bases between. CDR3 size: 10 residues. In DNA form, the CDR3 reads TGCAGTGCTTATCGGGAGACCCAGTACTTC. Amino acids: CSAYRETQYF.

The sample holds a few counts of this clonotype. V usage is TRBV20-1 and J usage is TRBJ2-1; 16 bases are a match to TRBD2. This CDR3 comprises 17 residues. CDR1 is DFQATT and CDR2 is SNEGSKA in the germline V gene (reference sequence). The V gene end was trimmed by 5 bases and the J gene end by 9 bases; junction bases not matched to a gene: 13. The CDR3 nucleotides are TGCAGTGCTCCGTCCGGGACTAGCGGGAGGGCCGACGGTGAGCAGTTCTTC. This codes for CSAPSGTSGRADGEQFF.